Below, 21 T cell receptor beta chains from the same sample are listed, as sequenced in a study of shared clonotypes between healthy human individuals. Produced via immunoSEQ multiplex PCR; TCRdb's table is partial and in-frame only. The repertoire consists of approximately 1,000,000 clones, with around 77% occurring once and the leading ten covering 0.89%. Sequenced: memory CD4+ T cells from PBMCs. Subset specified: CD45RA-negative fraction. Every receptor here comes from a man younger than 35 in good health. Some clones in this sample may be carry-over from other donors' samples.

The chain links TRBV19 to TRBJ2-1; 11 nucleotides line up with TRBD2. Germline CDR1 is LNHDA and CDR2 is SQIVND (reference sequence). This CDR3 has 19 residues. V trimming: 4 bases; J trimming: 0 bases; junction bases outside the gene matches: 11. CDR3 nucleotides: TGTGCCAGTAGTACCTTCATGACTAGCGGGATCAGCTCCTACAATGAGCAGTTCTTC. This gives the protein CASSTFMTSGISSYNEQFF.

The rearrangement joins TRBV30 to TRBJ1-5; D gene ambiguous. The CDR3 sequence is 13 residues long. CDR1 GTSNPN and CDR2 SVGIG come from the germline V gene (reference sequence). The V end was cut by 2 bases, the J end by 1 base, with 6 bases between. The CDR3 loop is CAWSQASNQPQHF. The CDR3 bases are TGTGCCTGGAGTCAGGCCAGCAATCAGCCCCAGCATTTT.

The chain uses TRBV6-5 and TRBJ1-2; 7 bases match TRBD1. The CDR3 is made up of 15 amino acids. From germline, CDR1 is MNHEY and CDR2 SVGAGI. Trimming at V came to 6 bases and at J to 8 bases, leaving 15 bases not matched to a gene. The CDR3, as DNA: TGTGCCAGCAGGGAACATACGGGACAGCTCAAGGGCTACACCTTC. This translates into CASREHTGQLKGYTF.

The J gene is TRBJ2-1, the V gene TRBV6-5; D is uncertain. The V end lost 6 bases, the J end lost 1 base, and 13 bases lay between the germline ends. Germline CDR1 is MNHEY and CDR2 is SVGAGI. CDR3 length: 15 residues. The chain's CDR3 is CASSPTGFSYNEQFF. The CDR3 DNA is TGTGCCAGCAGCCCGACCGGATTTTCCTACAATGAGCAGTTCTTC.

The gene calls are TRBV7-9 and TRBJ2-2; D not resolved. The CDR3 contains 16 residues. The germline gives CDR1 SEHNR, CDR2 FQNEAQ (reference sequence). V lost 5 bases to trimming and J lost 1 base, with 14 bases between them. In nucleotides, the CDR3 is TGTGCCAGCAGCCCCGGGCTCCAGCAGAACACCGGGGAGCTGTTTTTT. Residues: CASSPGLQQNTGELFF.

On this clone itself: The DNA is omitted, as the CDR3 cannot be located on it reliably, and the CDR3 follows TCRdb's listing. The rearrangement uses TRBV27 and TRBJ1-1. The length of the CDR3 is 15 amino acids, counting both ends. Looked up from germline, CDR1 is MNHEY and CDR2 is SMNVEV (reference sequence). This CDR3 is CARGGYRCLHTEAFF.

This clone was detected a few times. The chain uses TRBV30 and TRBJ1-1, with D uncertain. Between the trimmed V and J ends, which lost 2 bases and 8 bases, there was a span of 6 bases. Per the germline V gene, CDR1 is GTSNPN and CDR2 is SVGIG (reference sequence). The CDR3 runs 10 residues. CDR3 coding DNA: TGTGCCTGGAGTCTCAAGGAAGCTTTCTTT. The encoded protein is CAWSLKEAFF. Based on the CDR3 plus reference TRBV30 and TRBJ1-1, the full variable domain is SQTIHQWPATLVQPVGSPLSLECTVEGTSNPNLYWYRQAAGRGLQLLFYSVGIGQISSEVPQNLSASRPQDRQFILSSKKLLLSDSGFYLCAWSLKEAFFGQGTRLTVV.

This clone occurred a few times. This chain connects TRBV6-4 to TRBJ2-2; no clear D gene. With 4 bases removed from V and 4 bases from J, the gap between germline ends came to 7 bases. The CDR3 length is 13 residues. Looked up from germline, CDR1 is MRHNA and CDR2 is SNTAGT. This CDR3 is CASSAESTGELFF. The DNA of the CDR3 is TGTGCCAGCAGTGCAGAGAGCACCGGGGAGCTGTTTTTT.

V and J are TRBV19 and TRBJ1-2; TRBD1 aligns across 7 bases. CDR1 is LNHDA and CDR2 is SQIVND in the germline V gene (reference sequence). V shed 5 bases and J 3 bases; nucleotides not matched to a gene: 9. This CDR3 is built from 15 residues. CDR3 region: CASSSRQGGYYGYTF. The CDR3 region has the DNA TGTGCCAGTAGTTCCCGCCAGGGGGGTTACTATGGCTACACCTTC.

In this sample, this clone turned up a few times. This chain links TRBV14 with TRBJ1-1; D might be TRBD1 (6 bases). CDR3 length: 14 residues. Germline-derived CDR1 and CDR2 are SGHDN and FVKESK. Trimming pared 2 bases from V and 3 bases from J, leaving 10 bases between. The DNA for the CDR3 is TGTGCCAGCAGCCAACAGGGGCGTTACACTGAAGCTTTCTTT. Its translation: CASSQQGRYTEAFF.

The chain recombines TRBV5-1 with TRBJ2-7; 11 bases are shared with TRBD2. In germline, CDR1 is SGHRS, CDR2 YFSETQ. CDR3 length: 17 residues. The V segment lost 0 bases and the J segment 2 bases; nucleotides outside the gene matches: 7. Here the CDR3 DNA reads TGCGCCAGCAGCTTGGGGATGACTAGCGGGGTCACCTACGAGCAGTACTTC. Its protein is CASSLGMTSGVTYEQYF.

The chain employs TRBV7-9 and TRBJ2-1; 9 positions agree with TRBD1. Trimming took 5 bases from V and 7 from J; bases not matched to a gene: 9. The germline CDR1 and CDR2 sequences are SEHNR and FQNEAQ (reference sequence). There are 15 residues in the CDR3. The CDR3 spells CASSLGQGSRNEQFF. In DNA form, the CDR3 reads TGTGCCAGCAGCCTCGGACAGGGGAGTAGGAATGAGCAGTTCTTC.

The chain's CDR3 is CASTSLGSNYGYTF. In DNA, the CDR3 is TGTGCCAGCACCTCCCTGGGGTCTAACTATGGCTACACCTTC. This rearrangement joins TRBV28 to TRBJ1-2; D not certain. The V and J ends lost 7 bases and 0 bases respectively, with 12 bases between them. Germline-derived CDR1 and CDR2 are MDHEN and SYDVKM. The CDR3 has 14 amino acids.

This clone appeared once. This rearrangement joins TRBV5-8 to TRBJ1-3, with 10 nucleotides matching TRBD1. This CDR3 has 16 residues. The junction had 7 bases not matched to a gene; V was cut back by 4 bases and J by 3 bases. The germline V gene has CDR1 SGHTS and CDR2 YDEGEE. CDR3 coding DNA: TGTGCCAGCAGCGCCCGGGACAGGGGTGGTGGAAACACCATATATTTT. It translates to CASSARDRGGGNTIYF.

The count of this clone is one. V is TRBV10-3 and J is TRBJ2-7; the D call may be TRBD1 or TRBD2 (5 bases each). CDR3 length equals 15 residues. Germline CDR1 is ENHRY and CDR2 is SYGVKD. V lost 10 bases and J lost 4, with 23 bases in between. The CDR3 is CATSPWDGQKYEQYF. Here the CDR3 DNA reads TGTGCCACCTCCCCATGGGACGGGCAGAAGTACGAGCAGTACTTC.

The rearrangement uses TRBV7-2 and TRBJ1-5; 7 positions agree with TRBD1. Germline V gene data show CDR1 as SGHTA and CDR2 as FQGNSA. The CDR3 runs 18 residues. V shed 1 base, J shed 4 bases, and the junction held 13 bases outside the gene matches. CDR3 DNA: TGTGCCAGCAGCTTAGTTGGGACAGACGCCGGGGGGAATCAGCCCCAGCATTTT. This translates into CASSLVGTDAGGNQPQHF. The full variable domain, its missing parts supplied by reference TRBV7-2 and TRBJ1-5, is GAGVSQSPSNKVTEKGKDVELRCDPISGHTALYWYRQSLGQGLEFLIYFQGNSAPDKSGLPSDRFSAERTGGSVSTLTIQRTQQEDSAVYLCASSLVGTDAGGNQPQHFGDGTRLSIL.

The J gene is TRBJ2-4, the V gene TRBV15; D might be TRBD2 (7 bases). This CDR3 region has 16 residues. The V end lost 0 bases, the J end lost 0 bases, and 9 bases lay between the germline ends. The V gene's germline CDR1 is LNHNV and CDR2 YYDKDF (reference sequence). The CDR3 protein is CATSREAGAAKNIQYF. The CDR3 nucleotides read TGTGCCACCAGCAGAGAGGCGGGGGCAGCCAAAAACATTCAGTACTTC.

This chain uses TRBV7-2 with TRBJ1-5; 8 positions match TRBD1. Germline loops: CDR1 SGHTA, CDR2 FQGNSA. V shed 5 bases, J shed 6 bases, and the junction held 6 bases outside the gene matches. This CDR3 comprises 14 residues. CDR3 protein: CASSLGQGFQPQHF. CDR3 sequence (DNA): TGTGCCAGCAGCCTCGGACAGGGATTTCAGCCCCAGCATTTT.

On this clone itself: The identical CDR3 is also encoded by other nucleotide sequences in the sample. The chain links TRBV28 to TRBJ2-2; D not certain. The CDR3 has 13 amino acids. CDR1 is MDHEN, CDR2 SYDVKM, per germline. V lost 1 base and J lost 5, with 5 bases in between. This CDR3 reads CASSLLGTGELFF. The CDR3 DNA is TGTGCCAGCAGTTTATTGGGGACCGGGGAGCTGTTTTTT.

The chain combines TRBV14 with TRBJ2-6; D may be TRBD2 (5 bases). The CDR3 is made up of 16 amino acids. The V gene lost 3 bases and the J gene lost 2 bases, with 11 bases spanning the gap. The germline V gene has CDR1 SGHDN and CDR2 FVKESK. The CDR3 sequence: CASSHLVGAGANVLTF. CDR3 bases: TGTGCCAGCAGCCATTTGGTGGGAGCTGGGGCCAACGTCCTGACTTTC.

The chain employs TRBV7-8 and TRBJ2-7; 15 bases agree with TRBD2. From germline, CDR1 is SGHVS and CDR2 FQNEAQ. There are 20 residues in the CDR3. Losses at the gene ends were 0 bases for V and 1 base for J; bases not matched to a gene: 10. This CDR3 reads CASSLAIGRGTSGGSYEQYF. The CDR3 nucleotides read TGTGCCAGCAGCTTAGCGATTGGTAGAGGGACTAGCGGGGGGTCCTACGAGCAGTACTTC.